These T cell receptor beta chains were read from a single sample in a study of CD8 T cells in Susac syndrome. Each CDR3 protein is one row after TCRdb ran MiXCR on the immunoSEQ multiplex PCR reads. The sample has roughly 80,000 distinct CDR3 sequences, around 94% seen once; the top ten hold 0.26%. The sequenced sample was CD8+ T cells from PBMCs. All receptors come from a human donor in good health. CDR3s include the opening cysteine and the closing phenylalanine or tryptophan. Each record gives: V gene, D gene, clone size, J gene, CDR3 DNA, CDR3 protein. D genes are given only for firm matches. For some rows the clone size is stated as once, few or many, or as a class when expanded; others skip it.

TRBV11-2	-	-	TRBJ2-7	TGTGCCAGCAGCGCACAGGGTTACGAGCAGTACTTC	CASSAQGYEQYF
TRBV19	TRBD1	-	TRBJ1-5	TGTGCCAGTTACAGGGGTGGGACTAGCAATCAGCCCCAGCATTTT	CASYRGGTSNQPQHF
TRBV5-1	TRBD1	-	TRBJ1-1	TGCGCCAGCAGCGCTGGGACAGGCCAGAACACTGAAGCTTTCTTT	CASSAGTGQNTEAFF
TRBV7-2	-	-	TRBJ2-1	TGTGCCAGCACCTCCAGCCTTAGCTCCTACAATGAGCAGTTCTTC	CASTSSLSSYNEQFF
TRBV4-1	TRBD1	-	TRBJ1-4	TGCGCCAGCAGCCAAGGAGGACAGGCTTCTAATGAAAAACTGTTTTTT	CASSQGGQASNEKLFF
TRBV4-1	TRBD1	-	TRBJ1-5	TGCGCCAGCAGCCAAGGCCCTACAGGGGTGGGCAATCAGCCCCAGCATTTT	CASSQGPTGVGNQPQHF
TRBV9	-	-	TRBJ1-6	TGTGCCAGCAGCCCCCGGGGAGAATTTGGAGCCCTCCACTTT	CASSPRGEFGALHF
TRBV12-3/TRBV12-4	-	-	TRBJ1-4	TGTGCCAGCAGTTTACCCAGGGTACGGGAAAAACTGTTTTTT	CASSLPRVREKLFF
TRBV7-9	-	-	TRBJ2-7	TGTGCCAGCAGCTTATCCGGGGACCCCTACGAGCAGTACTTC	CASSLSGDPYEQYF
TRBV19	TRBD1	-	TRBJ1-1	TGTGCCAGTAGTTACAGGGGAACGAACACTGAAGCTTTCTTT	CASSYRGTNTEAFF
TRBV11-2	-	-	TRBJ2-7	TGTGCCAGCAGCTCGATCTACCCCGAACAGTACTTC	CASSSIYPEQYF
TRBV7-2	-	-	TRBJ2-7	TGTGCCAGCAGCCCAGGGTTTAGAAAAGGGGAGCAGTACTTC	CASSPGFRKGEQYF
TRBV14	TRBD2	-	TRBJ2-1	TGTGCCAGCAGCCCTAGACTAGCGAACAATGAGCAGTTCTTC	CASSPRLANNEQFF
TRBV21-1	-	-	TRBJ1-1	TGTGCCAGCAGCAAAGACGGGATACTGATTACTGAAGCTTTCTTT	CASSKDGILITEAFF
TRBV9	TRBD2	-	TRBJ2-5	TGTGCCAGCAGCACTAGCGGGAGCCACGAGACCCAGTACTTC	CASSTSGSHETQYF
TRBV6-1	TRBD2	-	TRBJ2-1	TGTGCCAGCAGTCTACGGGAGGCCTACAATGAGCAGTTCTTC	CASSLREAYNEQFF
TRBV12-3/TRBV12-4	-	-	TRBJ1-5	TGTGCCAGCAGTTTAGCAGTAAATCAGCCCCAGCATTTT	CASSLAVNQPQHF
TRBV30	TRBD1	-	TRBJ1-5	TGTGCCTGGAGTATGGGACAGGGCACTCAGCCCCAGCATTTT	CAWSMGQGTQPQHF
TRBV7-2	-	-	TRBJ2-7	TGTGCCAGCAGCTTAGAGATAGCATCCTACGAGCAGTACTTC	CASSLEIASYEQYF
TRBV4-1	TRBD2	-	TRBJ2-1	TGCGCCAGCAGCATACCGACTAGCTATGAGCAGTTCTTC	CASSIPTSYEQFF
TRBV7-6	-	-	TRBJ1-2	TGTGCCAGCAGCTTCGGGACCCAAGCTAACTATGGCTACACCTTC	CASSFGTQANYGYTF
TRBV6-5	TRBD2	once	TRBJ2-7	TGTGCCAGCAGTCCCGGGCTAGCGGGGGAGCAGTACTTC	CASSPGLAGEQYF
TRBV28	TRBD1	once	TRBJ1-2	TGTGCCAGCAGTTTACTGCTATGGGACAGGGGGGGCTATGGCTACACCTTC	CASSLLLWDRGGYGYTF
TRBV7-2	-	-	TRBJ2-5	TGTGCCAGCAGCTTAGGAATGCGTTGGGAGACCCAGTACTTC	CASSLGMRWETQYF